Listed below are T cell receptor beta chains from one sample, sequenced in a study of T-cell memory formation after mild COVID-19. Via MiXCR, TCRdb re-called the 5' RACE reads, giving one row per CDR3 protein. The table lists hundreds of thousands of distinct CDR3 sequences, 25% of them singletons. Sequencing used PBMCs or a T cell subset sorted from them (not recorded which). The source is an adult woman who had mild COVID-19 (a few samples of this study predate the infection). Cell type and time point are not known. The CDR3 runs from the conserved cysteine through the conserved F or W. Fields, in order: clone size, D gene, J gene, V gene, CDR3 DNA, CDR3 protein. A D gene is named only where the DNA matches it firmly. For some rows the clone size is stated as once, few or many, or as a class when expanded; others skip it.

clone_size: few
d_call: .
j_call: TRBJ2-1
v_call: TRBV12-3/TRBV12-4
cdr3_nt: TGTGCCAGCAGTTCGAGAGGGGGGTCAAGCTTTTACAATGAGCAGTTCTTC
cdr3_aa: CASSSRGGSSFYNEQFF

clone_size: .
d_call: .
j_call: TRBJ2-7
v_call: TRBV7-2
cdr3_nt: TGTGCCAGCAGTCCCTGGGAGGGGGCGGGGGAGCAGTACTTC
cdr3_aa: CASSPWEGAGEQYF

clone_size: .
d_call: .
j_call: TRBJ2-3
v_call: TRBV7-9
cdr3_nt: TGTGCCAGCAGCTTTCATTTAGGGACGGATACGCAGTATTTT
cdr3_aa: CASSFHLGTDTQYF

clone_size: .
d_call: .
j_call: TRBJ2-2
v_call: TRBV18
cdr3_nt: TGTGCCAGCTCACCGGCAGGGGCGAACACCGGGGAGCTGTTTTTT
cdr3_aa: CASSPAGANTGELFF

clone_size: .
d_call: .
j_call: TRBJ2-3
v_call: TRBV6-5
cdr3_nt: TGTGCCAGCAGTTACGGGGGGACAGTGCCTAGCACAGATACGCAGTATTTT
cdr3_aa: CASSYGGTVPSTDTQYF

clone_size: .
d_call: TRBD2
j_call: TRBJ2-5
v_call: TRBV3-1
cdr3_nt: TGTGCCAGCATGGGGGGCGGGAGGGAAGAGACCCAGTACTTC
cdr3_aa: CASMGGGREETQYF

clone_size: many
d_call: TRBD1
j_call: TRBJ1-4
v_call: TRBV5-6
cdr3_nt: TGTGCCAGCAGCAGACAGGGGACTGCTAATGAAAAACTGTTTTTT
cdr3_aa: CASSRQGTANEKLFF

clone_size: .
d_call: TRBD2
j_call: TRBJ2-1
v_call: TRBV12-5
cdr3_nt: TGTGCTAGTGGGGGGACTAGCGGGGGCCACTCCTACAATGAGCAGTTCTTC
cdr3_aa: CASGGTSGGHSYNEQFF

clone_size: few
d_call: .
j_call: TRBJ2-1
v_call: TRBV7-2
cdr3_nt: TGTGCCAGCAGTCATGGGGGCGAGCAGTTCTTC
cdr3_aa: CASSHGGEQFF

clone_size: .
d_call: TRBD1
j_call: TRBJ1-1
v_call: TRBV4-1
cdr3_nt: TGCGCCAGCAGCCGCCTAACAGGGGGGGTCATGGGAGCTTTCTTT
cdr3_aa: CASSRLTGGVMGAFF

clone_size: .
d_call: TRBD2
j_call: TRBJ2-7
v_call: TRBV7-2
cdr3_nt: TGTGCCAGCAGCACGGGACTAGCGGGAGTTGAGCAGTACTTC
cdr3_aa: CASSTGLAGVEQYF

clone_size: .
d_call: .
j_call: TRBJ2-7
v_call: TRBV5-1
cdr3_nt: TGCGCCAGCAGCTCCCGGGACGGAGTCTACGAGCAGTACTTC
cdr3_aa: CASSSRDGVYEQYF

clone_size: .
d_call: .
j_call: TRBJ1-1
v_call: TRBV15
cdr3_nt: TGTGCCACCAGCAGAAGCCGGGAGCAGAACACTGAAGCTTTCTTT
cdr3_aa: CATSRSREQNTEAFF

clone_size: few
d_call: .
j_call: TRBJ1-2
v_call: TRBV20-1
cdr3_nt: TGCAGTGCTCCCCGCAGCTCCTATGGCTACACCTTC
cdr3_aa: CSAPRSSYGYTF

clone_size: .
d_call: TRBD1
j_call: TRBJ2-1
v_call: TRBV7-9
cdr3_nt: TGTGCCAGCAGCCGTGGACAGGGGGTATACAATGAGCAGTTCTTC
cdr3_aa: CASSRGQGVYNEQFF

clone_size: few
d_call: .
j_call: TRBJ2-7
v_call: TRBV4-3
cdr3_nt: TGCGCCAGCAGCCAAGCCAGGACCGCAGGCTACGAGCAGTACTTC
cdr3_aa: CASSQARTAGYEQYF

clone_size: .
d_call: TRBD1
j_call: TRBJ1-5
v_call: TRBV12-3/TRBV12-4
cdr3_nt: TGTGCCAGCAGTTTACTTGGTGCAGGGGGGCGGCCCCAGCATTTT
cdr3_aa: CASSLLGAGGRPQHF

clone_size: many
d_call: TRBD1
j_call: TRBJ2-1
v_call: TRBV7-7
cdr3_nt: TGTGCCAGCAGCCCCCTAGCCGGGACAGGGGGAGTTGAGCAGTTCTTC
cdr3_aa: CASSPLAGTGGVEQFF

clone_size: .
d_call: .
j_call: TRBJ2-7
v_call: TRBV3-1
cdr3_nt: TGTGCCAGCAGCCAACGGGGGGCGGACTACGAGCAGTACTTC
cdr3_aa: CASSQRGADYEQYF

clone_size: .
d_call: .
j_call: TRBJ2-7
v_call: TRBV5-1
cdr3_nt: TGCGCCAGCAGCCCCTATAGCGGACAGCAGTTTACCTACGAGCAGTACTTC
cdr3_aa: CASSPYSGQQFTYEQYF

clone_size: few
d_call: TRBD1
j_call: TRBJ2-7
v_call: TRBV10-3
cdr3_nt: TGTGCCATCAGCGCCGGGACAGGGTTGCTCGAGCAGTACTTC
cdr3_aa: CAISAGTGLLEQYF

clone_size: .
d_call: .
j_call: TRBJ1-2
v_call: TRBV7-6
cdr3_nt: TGTGCCAGCAGCTTCCAAGGAGGGCCACAGGGTAACTATGGCTACACCTTC
cdr3_aa: CASSFQGGPQGNYGYTF

clone_size: few
d_call: .
j_call: TRBJ2-7
v_call: TRBV7-8
cdr3_nt: TGTGCCAGCAGCCCCGGGGCAGGGTTCGCATACGAGCAGTACTTC
cdr3_aa: CASSPGAGFAYEQYF

clone_size: few
d_call: TRBD1
j_call: TRBJ2-7
v_call: TRBV5-4
cdr3_nt: TGTGCCAGCAGCTGGGACAGGGGCCACTCCTACGAGCAGTACTTC
cdr3_aa: CASSWDRGHSYEQYF

clone_size: .
d_call: .
j_call: TRBJ1-2
v_call: TRBV20-1
cdr3_nt: TGCAGTGCGCCTTTCTATGGCTACACCTTC
cdr3_aa: CSAPFYGYTF

clone_size: few
d_call: TRBD1
j_call: TRBJ1-1
v_call: TRBV5-1
cdr3_nt: TGCGCCAGCAGCTTCGGACAGGGGTTGAACACTGAAGCTTTCTTT
cdr3_aa: CASSFGQGLNTEAFF

clone_size: many
d_call: TRBD1
j_call: TRBJ2-7
v_call: TRBV3-1
cdr3_nt: TGTGCCAGCAGCTTCGACGACAGGGGCGAGCAGTACTTC
cdr3_aa: CASSFDDRGEQYF

clone_size: many
d_call: .
j_call: TRBJ1-1
v_call: TRBV12-3/TRBV12-4
cdr3_nt: TGTGCCAGCAGTCTGGGTGGGGCTGAAGCTTTCTTT
cdr3_aa: CASSLGGAEAFF